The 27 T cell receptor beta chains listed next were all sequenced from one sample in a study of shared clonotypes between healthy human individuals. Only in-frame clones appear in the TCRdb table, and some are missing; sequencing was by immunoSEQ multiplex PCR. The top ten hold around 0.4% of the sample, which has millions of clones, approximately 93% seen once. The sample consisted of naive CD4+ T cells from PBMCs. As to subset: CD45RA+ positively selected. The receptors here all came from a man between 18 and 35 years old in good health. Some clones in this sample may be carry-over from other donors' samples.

The CDR3 reads CASSIGSGNFEPYEQYF. CDR3 nucleotides: TGTGCCAGTAGTATCGGATCAGGGAACTTCGAACCCTACGAGCAGTACTTC. This chain joins TRBV19 and TRBJ2-7; D is possibly TRBD1 (5 bases). This CDR3 has 17 amino acids. V was pared by 3 bases and J by 2 bases, with 20 bases between. CDR1 and CDR2 from the germline V gene are LNHDA and SQIVND (reference sequence).

CDR3 bases: TGTGCCAGCACCTCCGTTCCCAGGGAACAGGAATATTTT. Protein product: CASTSVPREQEYF. This sequence joins TRBV6-6 and TRBJ1-3; D might be TRBD1 (5 bases). The CDR3 length is 13 residues. Germline CDR1 is MNHNY and CDR2 is SVGAGI (reference sequence). Trimming took 7 bases from V and 15 from J, leaving 22 bases between them.

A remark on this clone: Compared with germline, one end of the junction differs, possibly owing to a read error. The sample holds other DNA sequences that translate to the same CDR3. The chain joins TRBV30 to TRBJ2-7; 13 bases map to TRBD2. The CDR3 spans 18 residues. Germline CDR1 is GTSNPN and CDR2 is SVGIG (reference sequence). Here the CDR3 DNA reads TGTGCCTGGAGTGTAGTTTTACTAGCGGGAGGGTATACCTATGAGCAGTACTTC. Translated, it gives CAWSVVLLAGGYTYEQYF.

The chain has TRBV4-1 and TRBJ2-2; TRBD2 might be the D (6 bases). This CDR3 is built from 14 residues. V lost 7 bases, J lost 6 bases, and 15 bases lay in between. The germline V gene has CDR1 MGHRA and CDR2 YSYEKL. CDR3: CASTAFGGAGELFF. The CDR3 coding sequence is TGCGCCAGCACTGCCTTTGGCGGGGCCGGGGAGCTGTTTTTT.

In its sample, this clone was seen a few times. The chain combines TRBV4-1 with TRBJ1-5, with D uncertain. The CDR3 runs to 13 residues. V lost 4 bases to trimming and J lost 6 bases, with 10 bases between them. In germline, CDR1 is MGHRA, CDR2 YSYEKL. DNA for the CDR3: TGCGCCAGCAGCCGGGAACGATCTCAGCCCCAGCATTTT. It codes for CASSRERSQPQHF.

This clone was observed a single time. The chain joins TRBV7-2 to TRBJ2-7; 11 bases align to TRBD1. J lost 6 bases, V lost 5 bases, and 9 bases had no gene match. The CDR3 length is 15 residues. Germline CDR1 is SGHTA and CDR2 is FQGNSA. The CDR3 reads CASSKGQGALREQYF. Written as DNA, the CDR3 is TGTGCCAGCAGCAAAGGACAGGGGGCGCTTCGCGAGCAGTACTTC.

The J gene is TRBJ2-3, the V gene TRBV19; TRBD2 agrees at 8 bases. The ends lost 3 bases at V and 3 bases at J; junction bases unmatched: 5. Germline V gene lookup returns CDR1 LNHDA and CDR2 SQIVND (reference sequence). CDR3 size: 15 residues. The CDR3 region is CASSMAGLGTDTQYF. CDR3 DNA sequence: TGTGCCAGTAGTATGGCGGGACTAGGAACAGATACGCAGTATTTT.

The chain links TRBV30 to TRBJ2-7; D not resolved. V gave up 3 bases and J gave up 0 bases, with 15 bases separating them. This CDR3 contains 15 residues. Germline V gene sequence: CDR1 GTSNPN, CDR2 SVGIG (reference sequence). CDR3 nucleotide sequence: TGTGCCTGGAGGGCAGAGACACTGAGCTCCTACGAGCAGTACTTC. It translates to CAWRAETLSSYEQYF.

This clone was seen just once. The CDR3 region is CASSEGLVSHTQYF. In DNA form, the CDR3 reads TGTGCCAGCAGCGAGGGCCTCGTGAGCCATACGCAGTATTTT. The chain uses TRBV6-1 and TRBJ2-3; a weak D match, TRBD2 (5 bases). Germline V gene sequence: CDR1 MNHNS, CDR2 SASEGT. Trimming removed 6 bases at V and 7 bases at J, with 17 bases between. The CDR3 has 14 residues.

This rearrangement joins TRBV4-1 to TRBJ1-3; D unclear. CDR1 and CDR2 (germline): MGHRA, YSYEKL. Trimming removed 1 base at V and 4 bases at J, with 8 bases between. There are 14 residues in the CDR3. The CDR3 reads CASSQGQDGNTIYF. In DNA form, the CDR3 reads TGCGCCAGCAGCCAAGGACAAGACGGAAACACCATATATTTT.

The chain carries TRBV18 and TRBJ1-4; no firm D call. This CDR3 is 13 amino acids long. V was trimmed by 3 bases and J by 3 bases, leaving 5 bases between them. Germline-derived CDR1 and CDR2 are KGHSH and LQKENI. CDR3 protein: CASSPQANEKLFF. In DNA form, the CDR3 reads TGTGCCAGCTCACCTCAAGCTAATGAAAAACTGTTTTTT.

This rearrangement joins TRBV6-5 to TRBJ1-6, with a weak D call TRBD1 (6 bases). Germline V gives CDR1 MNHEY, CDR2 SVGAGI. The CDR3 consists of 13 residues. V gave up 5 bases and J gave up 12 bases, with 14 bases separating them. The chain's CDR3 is CASSPWTEQPLHF. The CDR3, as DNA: TGTGCCAGCAGTCCCTGGACAGAGCAACCCCTCCACTTT.

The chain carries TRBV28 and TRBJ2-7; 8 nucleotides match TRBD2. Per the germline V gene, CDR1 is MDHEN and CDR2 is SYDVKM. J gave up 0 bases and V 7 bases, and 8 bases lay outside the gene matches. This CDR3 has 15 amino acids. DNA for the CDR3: TGTGCCAGCATCACTAGCGGAGCTAGCTCCTACGAGCAGTACTTC. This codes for CASITSGASSYEQYF.

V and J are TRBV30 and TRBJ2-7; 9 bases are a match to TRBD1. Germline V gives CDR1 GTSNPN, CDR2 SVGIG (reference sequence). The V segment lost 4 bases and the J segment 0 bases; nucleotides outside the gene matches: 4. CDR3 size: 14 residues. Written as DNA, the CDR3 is TGTGCCTGGAAGGACAGGGGCGCCTCCTACGAGCAGTACTTC. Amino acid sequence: CAWKDRGASYEQYF.

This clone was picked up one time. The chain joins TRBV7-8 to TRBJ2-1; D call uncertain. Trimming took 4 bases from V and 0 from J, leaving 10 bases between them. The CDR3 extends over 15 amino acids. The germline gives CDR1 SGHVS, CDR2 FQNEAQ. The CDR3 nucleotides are TGTGCCAGCAGCTCCGACTTGAGCTCCTACAATGAGCAGTTCTTC. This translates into CASSSDLSSYNEQFF.

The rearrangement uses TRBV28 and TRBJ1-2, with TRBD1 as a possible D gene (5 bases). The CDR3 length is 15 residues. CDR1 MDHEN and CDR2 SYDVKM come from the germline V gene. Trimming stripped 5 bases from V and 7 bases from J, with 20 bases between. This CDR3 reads CASSAIQTDGGGYTF. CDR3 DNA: TGTGCCAGCAGTGCAATCCAAACGGACGGGGGTGGCTACACCTTC.

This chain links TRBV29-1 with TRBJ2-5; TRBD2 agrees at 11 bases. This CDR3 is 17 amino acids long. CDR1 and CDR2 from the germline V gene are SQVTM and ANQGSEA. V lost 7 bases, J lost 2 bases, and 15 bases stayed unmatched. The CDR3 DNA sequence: TGCAGCGCCCTTCCCCTAGCGGGAGGAGGTCGGCAAGAGACCCAGTACTTC. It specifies CSALPLAGGGRQETQYF. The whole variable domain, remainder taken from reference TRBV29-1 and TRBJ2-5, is SAVISQKPSRDICQRGTSLTIQCQVDSQVTMMFWYRQQPGQSLTLIATANQGSEATYESGFVIDKFPISRPNLTFSTLTVSNMSPEDSSIYLCSALPLAGGGRQETQYFGPGTRLLVL.

The CDR3 DNA reads as TGTGCCTGCCGGGAACTTATTTCGGCACCCCTCCACTTT. As protein: CACRELISAPLHF. The chain joins TRBV30 to TRBJ1-6, with unresolved D. Germline V lookup: CDR1 GTSNPN, CDR2 SVGIG (reference sequence). V was trimmed by 6 bases and J by 11 bases, leaving 17 bases between them. The CDR3 is made up of 13 amino acids.

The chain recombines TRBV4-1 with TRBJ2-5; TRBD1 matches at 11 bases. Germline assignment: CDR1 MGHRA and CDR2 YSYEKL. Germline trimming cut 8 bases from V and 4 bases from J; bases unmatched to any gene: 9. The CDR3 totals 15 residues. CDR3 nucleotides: TGCGCCAGCGGGGACAGGGGGAGGACACGAGAGACCCAGTACTTC. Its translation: CASGDRGRTRETQYF.

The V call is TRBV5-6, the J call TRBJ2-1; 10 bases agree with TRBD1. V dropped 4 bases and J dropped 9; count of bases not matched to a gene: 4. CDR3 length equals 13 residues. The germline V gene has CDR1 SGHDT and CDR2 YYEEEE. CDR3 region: CASSRGTGAEQFF. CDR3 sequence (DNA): TGTGCCAGCAGCCGTGGGACAGGGGCTGAGCAGTTCTTC. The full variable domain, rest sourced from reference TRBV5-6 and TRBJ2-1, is DAGVTQSPTHLIKTRGQQVTLRCSPKSGHDTVSWYQQALGQGPQFIFQYYEEEERQRGNFPDRFSGHQFPNYSSELNVNALLLGDSALYLCASSRGTGAEQFFGPGTRLTVL.

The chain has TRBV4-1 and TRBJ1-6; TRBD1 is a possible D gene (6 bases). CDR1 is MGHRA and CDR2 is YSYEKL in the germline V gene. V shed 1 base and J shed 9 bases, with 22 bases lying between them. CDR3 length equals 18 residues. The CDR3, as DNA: TGCGCCAGCAGCCAAGGATCTGGCTTAGGGCAGGGGATTTCACCCCTCCACTTT. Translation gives CASSQGSGLGQGISPLHF.

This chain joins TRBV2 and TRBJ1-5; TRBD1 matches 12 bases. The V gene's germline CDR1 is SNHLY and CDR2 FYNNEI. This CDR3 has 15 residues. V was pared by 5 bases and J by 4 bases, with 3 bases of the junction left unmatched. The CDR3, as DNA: TGTGCCAGCAGTTGGGACAGGGGGCCGAATCAGCCCCAGCATTTT. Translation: CASSWDRGPNQPQHF.

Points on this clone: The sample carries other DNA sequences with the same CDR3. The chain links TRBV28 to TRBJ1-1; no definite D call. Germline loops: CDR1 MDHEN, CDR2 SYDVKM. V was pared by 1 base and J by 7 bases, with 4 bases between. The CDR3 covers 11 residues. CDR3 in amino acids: CASSLSGEAFF. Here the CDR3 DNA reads TGTGCCAGCAGTTTATCCGGTGAAGCTTTCTTT. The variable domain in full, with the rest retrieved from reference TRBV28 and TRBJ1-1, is DVKVTQSSRYLVKRTGEKVFLECVQDMDHENMFWYRQDPGLGLRLIYFSYDVKMKEKGDIPEGYSVSREKKERFSLILESASTNQTSMYLCASSLSGEAFFGQGTRLTVV.

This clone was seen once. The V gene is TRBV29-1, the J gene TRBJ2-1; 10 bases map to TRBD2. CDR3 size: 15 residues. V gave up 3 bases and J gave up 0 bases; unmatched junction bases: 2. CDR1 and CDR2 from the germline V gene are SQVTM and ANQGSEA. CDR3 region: CSVDLAGASYNEQFF. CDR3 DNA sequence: TGCAGCGTTGATCTAGCGGGAGCCTCCTACAATGAGCAGTTCTTC.

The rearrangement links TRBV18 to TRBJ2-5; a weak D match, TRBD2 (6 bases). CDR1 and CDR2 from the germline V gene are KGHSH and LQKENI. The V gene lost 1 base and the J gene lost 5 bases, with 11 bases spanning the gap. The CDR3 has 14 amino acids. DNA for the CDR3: TGTGCCAGCTCACCACGTGAGCGGGCCGAGACCCAGTACTTC. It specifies CASSPRERAETQYF.

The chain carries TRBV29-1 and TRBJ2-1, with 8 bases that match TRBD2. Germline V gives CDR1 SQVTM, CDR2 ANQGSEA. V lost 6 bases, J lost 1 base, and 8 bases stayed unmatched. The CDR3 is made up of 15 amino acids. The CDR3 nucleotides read TGCAGCGTCAGCGGGGGCAGGTGGTCCTACAATGAGCAGTTCTTC. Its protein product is CSVSGGRWSYNEQFF.

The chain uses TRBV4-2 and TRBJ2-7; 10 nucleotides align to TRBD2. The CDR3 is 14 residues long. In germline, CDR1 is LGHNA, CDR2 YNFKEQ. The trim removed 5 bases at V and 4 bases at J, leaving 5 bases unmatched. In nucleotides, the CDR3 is TGTGCCAGCAGCGGCCGGACTAGCGGATACGAGCAGTACTTC. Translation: CASSGRTSGYEQYF.